The 10 T cell receptor beta chains in this list originate from one sample, sequenced in a study of cytomegalovirus exposure and HLA in healthy donors. The primer mix had 60 Vbeta and 13 Jbeta primers. Sequenced by immunoSEQ multiplex PCR; TCRdb stores in-frame clones only, minus some. This sample has approximately 130,000 clones, with more than 65% found just once. The sequenced sample was PBMCs. The receptors derive from a man between 18 and 29 years old in good health and CMV-seropositive.

The chain links TRBV29-1 to TRBJ2-7, with TRBD1 matching 7 bases. Germline trimming cut 3 bases from V and 6 bases from J; bases unmatched to any gene: 14. Per germline, CDR1 SQVTM and CDR2 ANQGSEA. CDR3 length: 15 amino acids. In DNA form, the CDR3 reads TGCAGCGTTGAGAAATCGACAGGGTACGCGGTCGAGCAGTACTTC. Translating it yields CSVEKSTGYAVEQYF.

The chain has TRBV6-5 and TRBJ1-1; TRBD1 matches 9 bases. CDR1 and CDR2 from the germline V gene are MNHEY and SVGAGI. The junction had 8 bases not matched to a gene; V was cut back by 6 bases and J by 3 bases. The CDR3 contains 15 residues. In DNA, the CDR3 is TGTGCCAGCAGCGGACAGGGGCGAGACGACACTGAAGCTTTCTTT. Translating it yields CASSGQGRDDTEAFF.

The V gene is TRBV5-1, the J gene TRBJ2-1; 14 bases are shared with TRBD2. Looked up from germline, CDR1 is SGHRS and CDR2 is YFSETQ. This CDR3 region has 16 residues. Trimming took 0 bases from V and 9 from J; bases not matched to a gene: 5. In DNA, the CDR3 is TGCGCCAGCAGCTTGGAGGGACTAGCGGGAGTCAGTGAGCAGTTCTTC. This codes for CASSLEGLAGVSEQFF.

The chain's CDR3 is CASSVRGNQPQHF. CDR3 DNA sequence: TGTGCCAGCAGCGTCCGGGGAAATCAGCCCCAGCATTTT. The chain couples TRBV7-2 to TRBJ1-5; D gene uncertain. The CDR3 covers 13 residues. Germline V gene lookup returns CDR1 SGHTA and CDR2 FQGNSA. V lost 5 bases and J 4 bases, leaving 9 bases between the germline ends. The whole variable domain, filled in from reference TRBV7-2 and TRBJ1-5, reads GAGVSQSPSNKVTEKGKDVELRCDPISGHTALYWYRQSLGQGLEFLIYFQGNSAPDKSGLPSDRFSAERTGGSVSTLTIQRTQQEDSAVYLCASSVRGNQPQHFGDGTRLSIL.

The chain links TRBV30 to TRBJ1-5; 7 nucleotides match TRBD1. V was clipped by 0 bases and J by 2 bases; unmatched bases: 19. Looked up from germline, CDR1 is GTSNPN and CDR2 is SVGIG (reference sequence). The CDR3 sequence is 20 residues long. The CDR3 here is CAWSVGLGPRGHLGNQPQHF. The CDR3 DNA reads TGTGCCTGGAGTGTAGGGCTTGGCCCTAGGGGGCATTTGGGCAATCAGCCCCAGCATTTT.

The CDR3: CASSIGERGDPYEQYF. CDR3 nucleotides: TGTGCCAGTAGTATAGGAGAACGGGGGGATCCCTACGAGCAGTACTTC. The gene calls are TRBV19 and TRBJ2-7, with 7 bases matching TRBD2. This CDR3 is 16 amino acids long. V gave up 1 base and J gave up 2 bases; unmatched junction bases: 8. Germline loops: CDR1 LNHDA, CDR2 SQIVND (reference sequence).

The rearrangement uses TRBV27 and TRBJ2-7; TRBD1 aligns across 10 bases. This CDR3 spans 13 amino acids. Trimming at V came to 5 bases and at J to 5 bases, leaving 3 bases not matched to a gene. Germline V gives CDR1 MNHEY, CDR2 SMNVEV (reference sequence). CDR3: CASSRQGAHEQYF. CDR3 in DNA: TGTGCCAGCAGTAGACAGGGGGCCCACGAGCAGTACTTC.

The chain uses TRBV10-1 and TRBJ2-1, with D perhaps matching TRBD2 (6 bases). The germline V gene has CDR1 WNHNN and CDR2 SYGVQD (reference sequence). With 9 bases removed from V and 5 bases from J, the gap between germline ends came to 14 bases. The CDR3 sequence is 13 residues long. The CDR3, as DNA: TGCGCCAGTAGGCGGGGCCCCCACAATGAGCAGTTCTTC. It codes for CASRRGPHNEQFF.

This clone has a handful of counts. J is TRBJ2-7 and V is TRBV6-5; D may be TRBD2 (7 bases). V was pared by 7 bases and J by 7 bases, with 20 bases between. The V gene's germline CDR1 is MNHEY and CDR2 SVGAGI. This CDR3 is built from 14 residues. CDR3 bases: TGTGCCAGCACCCGTGGGGGGGCTTCCTTTGAGCAGTACTTC. Translated: CASTRGGASFEQYF.

The chain is built from TRBV6-1 and TRBJ2-7; D possibly corresponds to TRBD1 (6 bases). The length of the CDR3 is 14 residues. Trimming removed 5 bases at V and 3 bases at J, with 14 bases between. Germline assignment: CDR1 MNHNS and CDR2 SASEGT. CDR3 protein: CASSYSEGVYEQYF. DNA for the CDR3: TGTGCCAGCAGTTATTCCGAGGGGGTCTACGAGCAGTACTTC.